This T cell receptor (beta chain) was captured by sequencing in a study of patients and donors after allogeneic stem cell transplantation. Between the trimmed V and J ends, which lost 8 bases and 3 bases, there was a span of 10 bases. This CDR3 has 12 residues. The germline CDR1 and CDR2 sequences are MNHEY and SMNVEV (reference sequence). TCRdb processed the RT-PCR reads anew with MiXCR; each CDR3 protein has one entry. Of 45,000 to 65,000 distinct CDR3 sequences listed, 13% were seen once; the top ten hold approximately 32%. The sample holds many counts of this clonotype. The specimen was blood, either unsorted or a sorted T cell fraction (not recorded which). The chain couples TRBV27 to TRBJ1-1; tentatively, D is TRBD1 (5 bases). The receptor was isolated from a human donor who was either an allogeneic HSCT recipient or a stem cell or donor lymphocyte infusion donor (not recorded which). It is not recorded whose cells these are; they may come from a transplant donor. The CDR3 coding sequence is TGTGCCAGCGCCAGGGACTACACTGAAGCTTTCTTT. Encoded protein: CASARDYTEAFF.